This passage covers 32 T cell receptor beta chains from one sample sequenced in a study of early T cells in non-severe SARS-CoV-2 infection. TCRdb re-called the 5' RACE reads through MiXCR, storing one row per CDR3 protein. The repertoire has tens of thousands of distinct CDR3 sequences, around 12% of them found once; the top ten carry around 16%. The specimen was whole blood, collected at baseline. All receptors derive from an adult who was a healthcare worker with PCR-confirmed SARS-CoV-2 infection or an uninfected control (not recorded which). The donor label of this sample is uncertain.

The chain couples TRBV12-3 or TRBV12-4 to TRBJ1-2; possibly TRBD1 for D (5 bases). The V end was cut by 10 bases, the J end by 3 bases, with 12 bases between. The CDR3 covers 12 residues. The CDR3 nucleotides read TGTGCCATCTCTGGGGGGTACTATGGCTACACCTTC. Residues: CAISGGYYGYTF.

The chain carries TRBV28 and TRBJ1-4; D remains unclear. Trimming cost V 8 bases and J 6 bases, with 16 bases left between them. Germline V lookup: CDR1 MDHEN, CDR2 SYDVKM. This CDR3 contains 14 residues. CDR3 sequence: CASQARPRDEKLFF. The CDR3 nucleotides are TGTGCCAGCCAGGCTCGACCTAGGGATGAAAAACTGTTTTTT.

This clonotype was picked up many times. CDR3 residues: CASSLRSPRYQETQYF. Here the CDR3 DNA reads TGCGCCAGCAGCCTCCGCAGCCCCCGGTACCAAGAGACCCAGTACTTC. The J gene is TRBJ2-5, the V gene TRBV4-3; no reliable D call. Trimming took off 4 bases at V and 0 bases at J, with 15 bases between the two ends. This CDR3 contains 16 residues. Germline V gene lookup returns CDR1 LGHNA and CDR2 YSLEER.

This clonotype was detected a few times. The chain uses TRBV28 and TRBJ2-1; 9 positions match TRBD2. The V gene's germline CDR1 is MDHEN and CDR2 SYDVKM. V lost 3 bases, J lost 7 bases, and 7 bases stayed unmatched. The CDR3 totals 15 residues. Here the CDR3 reads CASSFLSGSNNEQFF. CDR3 coding DNA: TGTGCCAGCAGTTTTCTTAGCGGGAGCAATAATGAGCAGTTCTTC.

This chain links TRBV5-1 with TRBJ2-7; 8 positions match TRBD2. Per germline, CDR1 SGHRS and CDR2 YFSETQ. The CDR3 covers 14 residues. The V gene end was trimmed by 2 bases and the J gene end by 2 bases; junction bases not matched to a gene: 3. In nucleotides, the CDR3 is TGCGCCAGCAGCTTAAGCGGGAGCCCCTACGAGCAGTACTTC. Translated, it gives CASSLSGSPYEQYF.

This clonotype has just a few counts. J is TRBJ1-1 and V is TRBV30; possible D gene TRBD1, 6 bases. The length of the CDR3 is 12 residues. The germline V and J ends were trimmed by 5 bases and 7 bases, with 14 bases remaining between them. Germline CDR1 and CDR2: GTSNPN and SVGIG (reference sequence). The CDR3 bases are TGTGCCTGGGGCCGGGGGCCCTATGAAGCTTTCTTT. This translates into CAWGRGPYEAFF.

The chain has TRBV19 and TRBJ2-5; the D gene could be TRBD1 or TRBD2 (5 bases each). Germline assignment: CDR1 LNHDA and CDR2 SQIVND (reference sequence). Trimming took 5 bases from V and 9 from J, leaving 19 bases between them. CDR3 length: 14 amino acids. The CDR3 DNA follows: TGTGCCAGTAGTCCGGGACGGGCAAAAGGGGCCCAGTACTTC. Encoded protein: CASSPGRAKGAQYF. The full variable domain, with the rest looked up from reference TRBV19 and TRBJ2-5, is DGGITQSPKYLFRKEGQNVTLSCEQNLNHDAMYWYRQDPGQGLRLIYYSQIVNDFQKGDIAEGYSVSREKKESFPLTVTSAQKNPTAFYLCASSPGRAKGAQYFGPGTRLLVL.

The rearrangement links TRBV29-1 to TRBJ1-1; D possibly corresponds to TRBD1 (5 bases). The V and J ends lost 8 bases and 4 bases respectively, with 17 bases between them. This CDR3 has 13 residues. CDR1 is SQVTM and CDR2 is ANQGSEA in the germline V gene. The CDR3 is CSTTQGRVTEAFF. CDR3 nucleotides: TGCAGCACCACTCAGGGTCGGGTCACTGAAGCTTTCTTT.

The chain recombines TRBV7-2 with TRBJ1-4; D ambiguous. The CDR3 has 15 amino acids. Germline V lookup: CDR1 SGHTA, CDR2 FQGNSA. V was pared by 1 base and J by 4 bases, with 10 bases between. In nucleotides, the CDR3 is TGTGCCAGCAGCTTAGAGCGCAGACTTAATGAAAAACTGTTTTTT. Translated: CASSLERRLNEKLFF.

Many counts were recorded for this clonotype. This sequence joins TRBV19 and TRBJ2-7; 10 nucleotides agree with TRBD1. Germline V gene data show CDR1 as LNHDA and CDR2 as SQIVND (reference sequence). This CDR3 region has 12 residues. V gave up 5 bases and J gave up 7 bases; unmatched junction bases: 2. CDR3 amino acids: CASSSGQGEQYF. Here the CDR3 DNA reads TGTGCCAGTAGTTCGGGACAGGGGGAGCAGTACTTC. Together with reference TRBV19 and TRBJ2-7, the CDR3 gives the full variable domain: DGGITQSPKYLFRKEGQNVTLSCEQNLNHDAMYWYRQDPGQGLRLIYYSQIVNDFQKGDIAEGYSVSREKKESFPLTVTSAQKNPTAFYLCASSSGQGEQYFGPGTRLTVT.

This clonotype has more than one count but fewer than ten. The chain is built from TRBV14 and TRBJ2-3, with 9 bases identical to TRBD1. The CDR3 consists of 18 residues. The V and J ends lost 4 bases and 3 bases, in that order; junction bases with no gene match: 14. Germline CDR1 SGHDN, CDR2 FVKESK. CDR3 bases: TGTGCCAGCAGCCCCAACTACCGACAGGGGGGCGGAACAGATACGCAGTATTTT. Protein: CASSPNYRQGGGTDTQYF.

The chain carries TRBV7-6 and TRBJ2-1; 14 bases agree with TRBD2. V lost 7 bases and J lost 13; bases outside the gene matches: 12. CDR1 and CDR2 from the germline V gene are SGHVS and FNYEAQ. The CDR3 totals 15 residues. The CDR3 protein is CASTTSQTSGREQFF. Here the CDR3 DNA reads TGTGCCAGCACAACCAGTCAGACTAGCGGGAGGGAACAGTTCTTC.

This sequence joins TRBV2 and TRBJ2-7, with D possibly matching TRBD2 (5 bases). There are 15 residues in the CDR3. Trimming left V 7 bases short and J 0 bases short, with 16 bases between. CDR1 is SNHLY, CDR2 FYNNEI, per germline. CDR3 DNA sequence: TGTGCCAGCACCCGGGGAGACACCTTCTCCTACGAGCAGTACTTC. The encoded protein is CASTRGDTFSYEQYF.

The table lists this clonotype with a few counts. The chain employs TRBV30 and TRBJ2-7; D not certain. The V end lost 1 base, the J end lost 0 bases, and 7 bases lay between the germline ends. The CDR3 covers 13 residues. Germline values: CDR1 GTSNPN, CDR2 SVGIG (reference sequence). In DNA form, the CDR3 reads TGTGCCTGGAGTGACGGAAGCTCCTACGAGCAGTACTTC. Translation: CAWSDGSSYEQYF.

The chain couples TRBV5-6 to TRBJ2-7, with D possibly being TRBD2 (5 bases). The CDR3 runs to 11 residues. V lost 4 bases and J lost 7, with 9 bases in between. Per the germline V gene, CDR1 is SGHDT and CDR2 is YYEEEE. CDR3 in DNA: TGTGCCAGCAGCCAAGAGGGAGAGCAGTACTTC. Protein product: CASSQEGEQYF.

This chain links TRBV7-2 with TRBJ1-1; perhaps TRBD1 as D (5 bases). V lost 6 bases and J 4 bases, leaving 9 bases between the germline ends. This CDR3 is 12 amino acids long. Germline CDR1 is SGHTA and CDR2 is FQGNSA. For the CDR3, the DNA is TGTGCCAGCAGGGTGGGGGGCACTGAAGCTTTCTTT. Translated, it gives CASRVGGTEAFF.

This clonotype was detected many times. The chain has TRBV7-2 and TRBJ2-2; D uncertain. The V gene's germline CDR1 is SGHTA and CDR2 FQGNSA. The ends were cut back, 5 bases at V and 0 bases at J, with 10 bases in the middle. The CDR3 covers 15 residues. CDR3 sequence (DNA): TGTGCCAGCAGCCGCAGAGGTCCGAACACCGGGGAGCTGTTTTTT. This translates into CASSRRGPNTGELFF.

The genes are TRBV19 and TRBJ2-3; the D is unclear. The germline gives CDR1 LNHDA, CDR2 SQIVND (reference sequence). Trimming pared 7 bases from V and 4 bases from J, leaving 15 bases between. The CDR3 consists of 14 residues. CDR3 sequence (DNA): TGTGCCAGTACCCAACTCCCCAGGTCAGATACGCAGTATTTT. Its translation: CASTQLPRSDTQYF.

The chain recombines TRBV3-1 with TRBJ2-3, with 7 bases matching TRBD1. CDR3 length equals 15 residues. The V and J ends lost 0 bases and 5 bases, in that order; junction bases with no gene match: 5. Germline V gene sequence: CDR1 LGHDT, CDR2 YNNKEL (reference sequence). CDR3 in DNA: TGTGCCAGCAGCCAAGACACCACAGGGGAAGATACGCAGTATTTT. Its protein product is CASSQDTTGEDTQYF.

The CDR3 loop reads CASSLIGPQPQHF. CDR3 coding DNA: TGTGCCAGCAGTTTAATTGGGCCTCAGCCCCAGCATTTT. The gene calls are TRBV12-3 or TRBV12-4 and TRBJ1-5; D is uncertain. V shed 2 bases and J shed 6 bases, with 8 bases lying between them. This CDR3 is 13 amino acids long.

This clonotype was recorded a few times. The chain carries TRBV6-1 and TRBJ1-4; no firm D call. V was clipped by 2 bases and J by 0 bases, with 10 bases between them. The CDR3 covers 16 residues. CDR1 is MNHNS and CDR2 is SASEGT in the germline V gene. As DNA, the CDR3 is TGTGCCAGCAGTGAATGGTCGCCTACAACTAATGAAAAACTGTTTTTT. Protein product: CASSEWSPTTNEKLFF.

This clonotype was detected ten times or more. V and J are TRBV6-2 or TRBV6-3 and TRBJ2-5, with TRBD2 matching over 12 bases. CDR3 length: 14 residues. Germline loops: CDR1 MNHEY, CDR2 SVGEGT. V shed 7 bases, J shed 4 bases, and the junction held 4 bases outside the gene matches. Here the CDR3 DNA reads TGTGCCAGCATCGGACTAGCGGGGATAGAGACCCAGTACTTC. Amino acids: CASIGLAGIETQYF.

The chain employs TRBV11-2 and TRBJ2-7; perhaps D is TRBD1 or TRBD2 (5 bases each). Deletions cut 4 bases from V and 2 bases from J, with 12 bases between. Germline lookup yields CDR1 SGHAT and CDR2 FQNNGV. CDR3 size: 14 residues. In DNA, the CDR3 is TGTGCCAGCAGCTCCCGGGACCCCGCCTACGAGCAGTACTTC. As protein: CASSSRDPAYEQYF.

This clonotype was recorded many times. Compared with germline, one end of the junction differs, possibly owing to a read error. J is TRBJ2-3 and V is TRBV27; D may correspond to TRBD1 or TRBD2 (5 bases each). The CDR3 is 13 residues long. Germline V lookup: CDR1 MNHEY, CDR2 SMNVEV (reference sequence). CDR3: CASSPGSIDTQYF. CDR3 coding DNA: TGTGCCAGCAGCCCAGGGAGCATAGATACGCAGTATTTT.

This clonotype was counted ten times or more. CDR3 bases: TGCGCCAGCAGCTCGATGACAGCTCCCTCAACTTACGAGCAGTACTTC. It is translated as CASSSMTAPSTYEQYF. V usage is TRBV5-1 and J usage is TRBJ2-7; a weak D match, TRBD1 (5 bases). V was clipped by 3 bases and J by 4 bases, with 20 bases between them. The CDR3 contains 16 residues. From germline, CDR1 is SGHRS and CDR2 YFSETQ.

V gene TRBV5-1 combines with J gene TRBJ2-1; 10 nucleotides match TRBD2. This CDR3 spans 14 amino acids. CDR1 and CDR2 from the germline V gene are SGHRS and YFSETQ. V lost 4 bases and J lost 7; bases outside the gene matches: 5. The CDR3 DNA follows: TGCGCCAGCAGCCTAGCGGGAGTTGCGAATGAGCAGTTCTTC. Translated: CASSLAGVANEQFF.

This clonotype was observed a handful of times. The V and J genes are TRBV6-5 and TRBJ1-1; 7 nucleotides align to TRBD1. The V segment lost 8 bases and the J segment 5 bases; nucleotides outside the gene matches: 8. The CDR3 contains 13 residues. CDR1 and CDR2 (germline): MNHEY, SVGAGI. The CDR3 reads CASVTTGRTEAFF. Written as DNA, the CDR3 is TGTGCCAGCGTAACGACAGGGAGGACTGAAGCTTTCTTT.

This clonotype was seen a handful of times. The CDR3 spells CSVEISRTDTQYF. In DNA form, the CDR3 reads TGCAGCGTTGAAATCTCTCGTACAGATACGCAGTATTTT. The chain has TRBV29-1 and TRBJ2-3; D remains ambiguous. Trimming stripped 2 bases from V and 3 bases from J, with 9 bases between. The CDR3 has 13 amino acids. Looked up from germline, CDR1 is SQVTM and CDR2 is ANQGSEA.

This clonotype was seen a single time. CDR3 in DNA: TGTGCCAGCAGCTTAGACCGGGACAGAGGCTTACCCCTCCACTTT. This gives the protein CASSLDRDRGLPLHF. V is TRBV7-3 and J is TRBJ1-6; 7 bases map to TRBD1. There are 15 residues in the CDR3. Trimming removed 2 bases from V and 12 bases from J; junction bases left unmatched: 10. Germline V gene lookup returns CDR1 SGHTA and CDR2 FQGTGA.

This clonotype was seen more than once but under ten times. CDR3 amino acids: CATSRDRGTDTQYF. CDR3 coding DNA: TGTGCCACCAGCAGAGACCGGGGCACAGATACGCAGTATTTT. This chain uses TRBV15 with TRBJ2-3; D unresolved. The germline V and J ends were trimmed by 0 bases and 1 base, with 5 bases remaining between them. CDR3 length: 14 amino acids. CDR1 and CDR2 from the germline V gene are LNHNV and YYDKDF (reference sequence).

This clonotype was counted between two and nine times. The genes are TRBV19 and TRBJ1-2; maybe TRBD1 (5 bases). V dropped 9 bases and J dropped 2 bases, with 16 bases sitting between them. Per germline, CDR1 LNHDA and CDR2 SQIVND (reference sequence). The CDR3 loop spans 14 amino acids. The CDR3 loop reads CASNWHGQNYGYTF. The CDR3, as DNA: TGTGCCAGCAATTGGCACGGACAAAACTATGGCTACACCTTC.

V gene TRBV6-5 combines with J gene TRBJ2-7; 9 bases fit TRBD2. This CDR3 spans 14 amino acids. The V gene end was trimmed by 0 bases and the J gene end by 4 bases; junction bases not matched to a gene: 1. Germline V gene data show CDR1 as MNHEY and CDR2 as SVGAGI. For the CDR3, the DNA is TGTGCCAGCAGTTACTCTAGCGGGGGATACGAGCAGTACTTC. This translates into CASSYSSGGYEQYF.